These 5 T cell receptor beta chains were sequenced from one sample in a study of regulatory T cells in long-lasting Graves disease. Construction of TCR beta libraries relied on iRepertoire HTBI primers and on Arm-PCR targeting CDR3 regions. TCRdb recomputed calls from the multiplex PCR reads with MiXCR, one row per CDR3 protein. Of hundreds of thousands of distinct CDR3 sequences listed, approximately 13% are singletons. Time point defined: newly diagnosed GD, antithyroid drugs for less than 3 months. PBMC RNA served as the TCR library source. Another study also made use of these data, one on T cells in Graves' hyperthyroidism and ophthalmopathy.

The material sequenced was peripheral blood mononuclear cells (PBMCs), taken at new diagnosis, from a patient treated with antithyroid drugs. The source of these receptors is a young man with Graves disease.

This clonotype was picked up many times. This chain links TRBV20-1 with TRBJ1-1; D remains ambiguous. The CDR3 extends over 8 amino acids. The germline CDR1 and CDR2 sequences are DFQATT and SNEGSKA (reference sequence). The CDR3 DNA follows: TGCAGGCGGGGTAGAGCTTTCTTT. Translating gives CRRGRAFF.

This clonotype was picked up a small number of times. The V call is TRBV5-1, the J call TRBJ1-2; D ambiguous. There are 16 residues in the CDR3. V gave up 0 bases and J gave up 4 bases, with 16 bases separating them. Germline lookup yields CDR1 SGHRS and CDR2 YFSETQ. CDR3 loop: CASSLGPGRVAYGYTF. The CDR3 DNA reads as TGCGCCAGCAGCTTGGGCCCGGGCCGAGTAGCCTATGGCTACACCTTC.

The table lists this clonotype with a few counts. The chain carries TRBV6-2 or TRBV6-3 and TRBJ2-4; the D is unclear. CDR3 length: 16 residues. Trimming left V 4 bases short and J 0 bases short, with 13 bases between. Germline-derived CDR1 and CDR2 are MNHEY and SVGEGT. The CDR3 protein is CASSFSSALAKNIQYF. The CDR3 bases are TGTGCCAGCAGTTTCTCCAGCGCCCTAGCCAAAAACATTCAGTACTTC.

Points on this clonotype: Just one base apart from a much larger clone, this may be a read error. The rearrangement links TRBV2 to TRBJ2-5; D is perhaps TRBD2 (5 bases). The V end lost 6 bases, the J end lost 5 bases, and 28 bases lay between the germline ends. The CDR3 loop spans 18 amino acids. Germline assignment: CDR1 SNHLY and CDR2 FYNNEI. The CDR3 loop is CASRASIARPRSEETQYF. CDR3 sequence (DNA): TGTGCCAGCAGGGCTAGTATAGCGAGACCCAGGTCTGAGGAGACCCAGTACTTC.

Remarks on this clonotype: With only one base between it and a far larger clone, this is likely a read error. J is TRBJ2-7 and V is TRBV6-2 or TRBV6-3; no clear D gene. Germline CDR1 and CDR2: MNHEY and SVGEGT. The CDR3 consists of 11 residues. Trimming removed 4 bases from V and 2 bases from J, with 3 bases in between. CDR3 amino acids: CASSCTYEQYF. The CDR3 DNA follows: TGTGCCAGCAGTTGCACCTACGAGCAGTACTTC.